What follows is one TCR beta chain and its context. Its antigen remains unidentified. The junction shows a germline mismatch at one end, possibly a read error. This sample stems from a study of T cell repertoires in cytomegalovirus infection. In the study overall: Public TCR beta signature analysis indicated the presence of both CMV infection and matching HLA type.

Findings and caveats of the study: What dominated the ex vivo response were HLA-C-restricted CMV-specific TCR beta clonotypes. Frequencies of public TCR beta families were cumulated, and this identified carriers of CMV plus the relevant HLA.

TCRdb processed the reads anew with MiXCR; each CDR3 protein has one entry. The table lists under 850,000 distinct CDR3 sequences, approximately 34% of them singletons, with under 3.5% in the top ten. The TCR originated in a human donor in good health (CMV status not recorded). Some clones in this sample may be carry-over from other donors' samples. Sequences were obtained from PBMCs.

CDR3 loop: CAISSQTGNTEAFF. CDR3 coding DNA: TGTGCCATCAGCTCCCAGACAGGAAACACTGAAGCTTTCTTT. The gene calls are TRBV7-9 and TRBJ1-1; maybe TRBD1 (6 bases). The CDR3 sequence is 14 residues long. The germline V gene has CDR1 SEHNR and CDR2 FQNEAQ (reference sequence).